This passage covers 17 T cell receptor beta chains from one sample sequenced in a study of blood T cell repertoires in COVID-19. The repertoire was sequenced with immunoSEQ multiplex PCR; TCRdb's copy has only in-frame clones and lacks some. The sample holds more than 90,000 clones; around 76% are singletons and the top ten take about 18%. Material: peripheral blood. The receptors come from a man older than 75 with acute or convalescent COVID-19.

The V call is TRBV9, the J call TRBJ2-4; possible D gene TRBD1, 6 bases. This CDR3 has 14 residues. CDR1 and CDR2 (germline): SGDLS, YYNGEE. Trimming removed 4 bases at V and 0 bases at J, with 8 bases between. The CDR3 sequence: CASSRDIAKNIQYF. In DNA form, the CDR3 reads TGTGCCAGCAGCAGGGACATAGCCAAAAACATTCAGTACTTC.

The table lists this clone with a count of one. CDR3: CAWSVQVGPYEQYF. The CDR3 DNA reads TGTGCCTGGAGTGTACAGGTGGGCCCCTACGAGCAGTACTTC. The chain employs TRBV30 and TRBJ2-7; D might be TRBD1 (5 bases). V gave up 0 bases and J gave up 2 bases, with 11 bases separating them. The length of the CDR3 is 14 residues. Germline V gene lookup returns CDR1 GTSNPN and CDR2 SVGIG (reference sequence).

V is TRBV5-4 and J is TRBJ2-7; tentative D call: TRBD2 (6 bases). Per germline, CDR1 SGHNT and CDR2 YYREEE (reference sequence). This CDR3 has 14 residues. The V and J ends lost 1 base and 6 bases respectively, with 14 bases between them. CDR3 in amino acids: CASSLPGGVREQYF. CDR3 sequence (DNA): TGTGCCAGCAGCTTGCCAGGCGGGGTGCGCGAGCAGTACTTC.

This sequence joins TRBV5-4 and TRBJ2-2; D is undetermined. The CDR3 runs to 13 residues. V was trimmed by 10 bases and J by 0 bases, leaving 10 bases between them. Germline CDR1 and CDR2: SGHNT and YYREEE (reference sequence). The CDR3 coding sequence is TGTGCCGTTGGCAGGTCGAACACCGGGGAGCTGTTTTTT. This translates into CAVGRSNTGELFF.

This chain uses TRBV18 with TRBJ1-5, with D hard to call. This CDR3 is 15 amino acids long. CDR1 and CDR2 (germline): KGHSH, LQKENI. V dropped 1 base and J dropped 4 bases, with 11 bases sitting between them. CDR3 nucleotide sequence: TGTGCCAGCTCACCACAGGCAGGAGGGAATCAGCCCCAGCATTTT. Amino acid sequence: CASSPQAGGNQPQHF.

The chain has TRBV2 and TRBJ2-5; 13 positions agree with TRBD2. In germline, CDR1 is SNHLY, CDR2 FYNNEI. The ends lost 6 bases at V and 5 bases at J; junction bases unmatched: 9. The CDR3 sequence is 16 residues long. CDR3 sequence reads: CASRLAGGPPAETQYF. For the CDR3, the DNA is TGTGCCAGCAGACTAGCGGGGGGGCCCCCGGCCGAGACCCAGTACTTC.

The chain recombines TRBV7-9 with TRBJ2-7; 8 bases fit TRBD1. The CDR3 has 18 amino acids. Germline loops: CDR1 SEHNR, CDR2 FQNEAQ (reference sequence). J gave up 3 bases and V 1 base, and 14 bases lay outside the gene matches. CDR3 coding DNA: TGTGCCAGCAGCTTAGGGCCAGGGGGCAGGAACGCGGACTACGAGCAGTACTTC. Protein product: CASSLGPGGRNADYEQYF.

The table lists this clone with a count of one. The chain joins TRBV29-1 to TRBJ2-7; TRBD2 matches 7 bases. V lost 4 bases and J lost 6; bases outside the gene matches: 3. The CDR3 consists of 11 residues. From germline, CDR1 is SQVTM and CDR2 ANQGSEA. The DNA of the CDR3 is TGCAGCGTTGGGGGCGGGGGCGAGCAGTACTTC. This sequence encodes CSVGGGGEQYF.

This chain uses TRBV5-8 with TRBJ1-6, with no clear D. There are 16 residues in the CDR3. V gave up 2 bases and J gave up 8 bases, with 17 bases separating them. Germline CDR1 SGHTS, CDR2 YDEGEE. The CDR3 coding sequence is TGTGCCAGCAGCTTTCAAGGTTCGAGAGGCGATTCACCCCTCCACTTT. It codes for CASSFQGSRGDSPLHF.

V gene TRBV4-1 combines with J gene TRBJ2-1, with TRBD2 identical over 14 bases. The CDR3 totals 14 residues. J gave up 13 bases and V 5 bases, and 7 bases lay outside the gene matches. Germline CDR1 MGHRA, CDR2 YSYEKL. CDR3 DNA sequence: TGCGCCAGCAGCTCCGGGACTAGCGGGAGTATCCAGTTCTTC. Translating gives CASSSGTSGSIQFF.

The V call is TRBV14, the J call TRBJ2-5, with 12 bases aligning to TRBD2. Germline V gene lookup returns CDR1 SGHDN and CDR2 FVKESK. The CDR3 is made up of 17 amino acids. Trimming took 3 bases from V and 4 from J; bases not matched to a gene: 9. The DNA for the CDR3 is TGTGCCAGCAGCCAGACTAGCGGGAGAGGATCGTCAGAGACCCAGTACTTC. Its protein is CASSQTSGRGSSETQYF.

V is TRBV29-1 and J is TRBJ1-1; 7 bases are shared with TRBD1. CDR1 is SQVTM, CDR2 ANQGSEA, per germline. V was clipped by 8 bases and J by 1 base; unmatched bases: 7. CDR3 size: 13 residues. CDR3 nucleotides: TGCAGCCATCGGGGACAGACGAACACTGAAGCTTTCTTT. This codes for CSHRGQTNTEAFF.

The CDR3 loop is CASSPEGSRVSYEQYF. The DNA of the CDR3 is TGTGCCAGCAGCCCCGAAGGTAGCAGGGTTTCCTACGAGCAGTACTTC. The chain is built from TRBV5-6 and TRBJ2-7; the D gene is possibly TRBD1 (5 bases). Germline loops: CDR1 SGHDT, CDR2 YYEEEE. V was cut by 4 bases and J by 1 base, with 18 bases left in between. This CDR3 region has 16 residues. Using reference TRBV5-6 and TRBJ2-7 for the parts outside the CDR3, the full variable domain is DAGVTQSPTHLIKTRGQQVTLRCSPKSGHDTVSWYQQALGQGPQFIFQYYEEEERQRGNFPDRFSGHQFPNYSSELNVNALLLGDSALYLCASSPEGSRVSYEQYFGPGTRLTVT.

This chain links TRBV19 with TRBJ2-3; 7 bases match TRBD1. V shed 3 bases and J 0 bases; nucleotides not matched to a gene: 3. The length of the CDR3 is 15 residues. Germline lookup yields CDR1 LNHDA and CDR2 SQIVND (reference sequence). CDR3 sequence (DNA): TGTGCCAGTAGTATTCGACAGGGTAGCACAGATACGCAGTATTTT. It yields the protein CASSIRQGSTDTQYF. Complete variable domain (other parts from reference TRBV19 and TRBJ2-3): DGGITQSPKYLFRKEGQNVTLSCEQNLNHDAMYWYRQDPGQGLRLIYYSQIVNDFQKGDIAEGYSVSREKKESFPLTVTSAQKNPTAFYLCASSIRQGSTDTQYFGPGTRLTVL.

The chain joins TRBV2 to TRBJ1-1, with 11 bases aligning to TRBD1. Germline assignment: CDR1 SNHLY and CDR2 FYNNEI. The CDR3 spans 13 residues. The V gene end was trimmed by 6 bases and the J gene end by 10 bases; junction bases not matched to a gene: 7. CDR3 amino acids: CASSQDRGRVAFF. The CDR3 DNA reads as TGTGCCAGCAGCCAGGACAGGGGGCGCGTAGCTTTCTTT.

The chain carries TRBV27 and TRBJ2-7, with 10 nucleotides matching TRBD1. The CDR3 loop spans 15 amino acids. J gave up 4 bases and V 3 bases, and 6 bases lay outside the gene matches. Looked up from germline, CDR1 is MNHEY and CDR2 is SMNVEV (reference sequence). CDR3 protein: CASSFSTGGPYEQYF. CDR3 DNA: TGTGCCAGCAGTTTCTCGACAGGGGGCCCATACGAGCAGTACTTC.

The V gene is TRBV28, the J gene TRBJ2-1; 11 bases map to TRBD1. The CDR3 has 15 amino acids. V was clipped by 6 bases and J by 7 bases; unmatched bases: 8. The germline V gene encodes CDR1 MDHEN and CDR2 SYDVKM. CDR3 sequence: CASRSSGTGGNEQFF. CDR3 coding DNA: TGTGCCAGCAGATCTTCCGGGACAGGGGGGAATGAGCAGTTCTTC.